This T cell receptor (beta chain) was documented in a study of T-cell reconstitution after alpha-beta-depleted transplantation in children. Preparation of the TCRbeta library involved a method that used unique molecular identifiers. A single record per CDR3 protein comes from TCRdb applying MiXCR to the PCR reads. This repertoire shows 600,000 to 700,000 distinct CDR3 sequences, less than 15% found once; its top ten account for around 0.79%. General study results and limits: A year had passed since transplant, and T-cell counts and diversity by then came mostly from newly produced T cells. Some patients' high day-60 TCRbeta diversity was attributed to recipient cells surviving conditioning. Several hundred rapidly expanded clones from non-depleted graft cells reportedly supplied alpha-beta T cells about two months post-transplant.

This clonotype was seen many times. The antigen is unknown. This receptor was identified in a girl aged 2 to 10 with congenital amegakaryocytic thrombocytopenia, due to receive a stem cell transplant. This material consisted of PBMCs, taken before TCRalphabeta/CD19-depleted stem cell transplant.

This chain's CDR3 is CASSYGTSGLKETQYF. The CDR3 nucleotides are TGTGCCAGCAGTTACGGGACTAGCGGGTTGAAAGAGACCCAGTACTTC. V gene TRBV6-5 combines with J gene TRBJ2-5; TRBD2 agrees at 12 bases. V gave up 2 bases and J gave up 3 bases; unmatched junction bases: 4. The CDR3 spans 16 residues. Germline V gene sequence: CDR1 MNHEY, CDR2 SVGAGI.